The clone carrying this TCR beta chain was recorded once. Antigen specificity is unknown. The data were obtained in a study of shared clonotypes between healthy human individuals. Overall study context: Per donor, three plates held CD4 naive cells, three held CD4 memory, two held CD8 naive and one held CD8 memory. Study results and limitations: Sampling covered blood only; tissue repertoires likely differ.

The V gene end was trimmed by 5 bases and the J gene end by 0 bases; junction bases not matched to a gene: 2. Germline V CDR1 and CDR2: SEHNR, FQNEAQ (reference sequence). The CDR3 consists of 15 residues. Assay used: immunoSEQ multiplex PCR; TCRdb lists only in-frame clones, some missing. In the table there are roughly 410,000 clones, roughly 96% of which are singletons. The rearrangement joins TRBV7-9 to TRBJ2-2; 8 positions match TRBD1. Specimen: memory CD8+ T cells sorted from blood. Subset described: CD45RO+ cells pooled with CCR7-negative TemRA cells. The sequence was obtained from a man aged 25-40 years in good health. Written as DNA, the CDR3 is TGTGCCAGCAGCACACAGGGGGCGAACACCGGGGAGCTGTTTTTT. Protein product: CASSTQGANTGELFF.